This T cell receptor (beta chain) was obtained from a study of CD4 T cells in relation to SARS-CoV-2 and coronaviruses. A single count supports this clone. The data were produced by immunoSEQ multiplex PCR, yet TCRdb's version contains in-frame clones alone and is incomplete. Of 50,000 to 70,000 clones listed, about 87% are singletons. Unexposed donor CD4+ T cells date from about 2011-2018, before the COVID-19 pandemic. Specimen: memory CD4+ T cells from PBMCs. The source of this sequence is a human donor in good health.

Here the CDR3 DNA reads TGTGCCTGGTGGACTAGCGGGAGATCAGATACGCAGTATTTT. It is translated as CAWWTSGRSDTQYF. The V and J genes are TRBV30 and TRBJ2-3; 13 nucleotides match TRBD2. Germline V lookup: CDR1 GTSNPN, CDR2 SVGIG (reference sequence). The junction had 3 bases not matched to a gene; V was cut back by 5 bases and J by 4 bases. The CDR3 is 14 amino acids.